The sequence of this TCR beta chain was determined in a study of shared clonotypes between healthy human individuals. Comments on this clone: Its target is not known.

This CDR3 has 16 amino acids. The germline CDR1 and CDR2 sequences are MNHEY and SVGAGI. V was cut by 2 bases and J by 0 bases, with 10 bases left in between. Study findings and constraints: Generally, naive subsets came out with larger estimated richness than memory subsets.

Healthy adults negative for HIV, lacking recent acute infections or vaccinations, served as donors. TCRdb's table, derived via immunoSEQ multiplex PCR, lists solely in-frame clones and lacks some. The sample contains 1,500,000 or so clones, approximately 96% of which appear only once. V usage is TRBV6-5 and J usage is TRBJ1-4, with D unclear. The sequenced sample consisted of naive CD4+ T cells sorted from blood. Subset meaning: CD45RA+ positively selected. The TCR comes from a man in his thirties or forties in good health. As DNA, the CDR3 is TGTGCCAGCAGTTACCGGCCCGTTGCAACTAATGAAAAACTGTTTTTT. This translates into CASSYRPVATNEKLFF.